This T cell receptor beta chain was sequenced during a study of control samples from healthy donors and cancer patients. This clone was seen a handful of times. Profiling relied on immunoSEQ multiplex PCR, and the TCRdb table lists in-frame clones only, not all of them. This sample has some 76,000 clones, with 89% found just once. The TCR was taken from a man aged 55 to 70 with lung cancer. Sequencing used PBMCs.

CDR3 DNA: TGTGCCAGCAGCTTAAGTTCCGGAGGGAACACTGAAGCTTTCTTT. Translation: CASSLSSGGNTEAFF. The chain joins TRBV7-3 to TRBJ1-1; D unresolved. The V and J ends lost 1 base and 1 base respectively, with 10 bases between them. CDR3 size: 15 residues. CDR1 SGHTA and CDR2 FQGTGA come from the germline V gene.